Presented here are 18 T cell receptor beta chains from one specimen sequenced in a study of cytomegalovirus exposure and HLA in healthy donors. The PCR made use of 60 Vbeta and 13 Jbeta primers. Profiling relied on immunoSEQ multiplex PCR, and the TCRdb table lists in-frame clones only, not all of them. The sample has fewer than 90,000 clones; about 76% are singletons. Sequencing was carried out using PBMCs. Receptor source: a man aged 30 to 39 in good health and CMV-seropositive.

The rearrangement links TRBV6-5 to TRBJ1-6; TRBD1 agrees at 7 bases. Germline V gene sequence: CDR1 MNHEY, CDR2 SVGAGI. V shed 4 bases and J 7 bases; nucleotides not matched to a gene: 7. The CDR3 loop spans 15 amino acids. CDR3 amino acids: CASSLTTGVNSPLHF. The CDR3, as DNA: TGTGCCAGCAGTTTGACCACAGGGGTAAATTCACCCCTCCACTTT.

The rearrangement links TRBV2 to TRBJ2-1, with TRBD2 as a possible D gene (5 bases). V dropped 7 bases and J dropped 5 bases, with 12 bases sitting between them. The CDR3 has 13 amino acids. Germline V lookup: CDR1 SNHLY, CDR2 FYNNEI. CDR3 DNA sequence: TGTGCCAGCATCCGGGGAGACGACAATGAGCAGTTCTTC. Translated: CASIRGDDNEQFF. The variable domain in full, completed from reference TRBV2 and TRBJ2-1, reads EPEVTQTPSHQVTQMGQEVILRCVPISNHLYFYWYRQILGQKVEFLVSFYNNEISEKSEIFDDQFSVERPDGSNFTLKIRSTKLEDSAMYFCASIRGDDNEQFFGPGTRLTVL.

The CDR3 is CASSLVGHSANEKLFF. Written as DNA, the CDR3 is TGTGCCAGCAGTTTAGTTGGGCACAGTGCTAATGAAAAACTGTTTTTT. The V call is TRBV28, the J call TRBJ1-4, with unresolved D. The ends were cut back, 2 bases at V and 3 bases at J, with 13 bases in the middle. The CDR3 contains 16 residues. CDR1 is MDHEN and CDR2 is SYDVKM in the germline V gene.

The V gene is TRBV28, the J gene TRBJ2-1, with D tentatively TRBD1 (5 bases). Germline V gene sequence: CDR1 MDHEN, CDR2 SYDVKM. CDR3 length: 17 residues. With 5 bases removed from V and 0 bases from J, the gap between germline ends came to 17 bases. CDR3 protein: CASSPAGPDSSYNEQFF. The CDR3, as DNA: TGTGCCAGCAGTCCCGCTGGCCCCGACAGCTCCTACAATGAGCAGTTCTTC.

The V gene is TRBV9, the J gene TRBJ2-2, with D unresolved. V lost 0 bases and J 4 bases, leaving 4 bases between the germline ends. The germline V gene has CDR1 SGDLS and CDR2 YYNGEE. The CDR3 runs 13 residues. The CDR3 is CASSVAFTGELFF. The CDR3, as DNA: TGTGCCAGCAGCGTAGCTTTCACCGGGGAGCTGTTTTTT.

On this clone itself: Compared with germline, one end of the junction differs, possibly owing to a read error. This same CDR3 is encoded by further DNA sequences in the sample. The rearrangement links TRBV14 to TRBJ1-1, with D maybe TRBD1 (6 bases). This CDR3 contains 13 residues. Germline lookup yields CDR1 SGHDN and CDR2 FVKESK. CDR3 sequence reads: CASSQGRGTEAFF. CDR3 bases: TGTGCCAGCAGCCAAGGCAGGGGCACTGAGGCTTTCTTT.

The CDR3: CASSPGQIYSYEQYF. The CDR3, as DNA: TGTGCCAGTAGCCCTGGGCAGATTTACTCCTACGAGCAGTACTTC. V and J are TRBV19 and TRBJ2-7; unclear D gene. CDR1 LNHDA and CDR2 SQIVND come from the germline V gene (reference sequence). V was trimmed by 6 bases and J by 0 bases, leaving 15 bases between them. CDR3 size: 15 residues. The full variable domain, its missing parts supplied by reference TRBV19 and TRBJ2-7, is DGGITQSPKYLFRKEGQNVTLSCEQNLNHDAMYWYRQDPGQGLRLIYYSQIVNDFQKGDIAEGYSVSREKKESFPLTVTSAQKNPTAFYLCASSPGQIYSYEQYFGPGTRLTVT.

The rearrangement uses TRBV19 and TRBJ2-7; 8 bases map to TRBD1. This CDR3 is built from 14 residues. Germline V gives CDR1 LNHDA, CDR2 SQIVND (reference sequence). V was clipped by 5 bases and J by 2 bases; unmatched bases: 5. The DNA for the CDR3 is TGTGCCAGTAGTCCCCGGACAGGGACCTACGAGCAGTACTTC. Its protein product is CASSPRTGTYEQYF.

V gene TRBV11-1 combines with J gene TRBJ2-1, with a tentative D call TRBD2 (7 bases). The CDR3 is 18 amino acids. Germline CDR1 reads SGHAT; CDR2 reads FQDESV (reference sequence). V gave up 4 bases and J gave up 10 bases, with 29 bases separating them. CDR3 nucleotide sequence: TGTGCCAGCAGCTCCGTGGGGCAGGGCAGGGAGGGGGTTTGGGAGCAGTTCTTC. This sequence encodes CASSSVGQGREGVWEQFF.

V usage is TRBV28 and J usage is TRBJ1-1, with unresolved D. The CDR3 is 12 amino acids. The V end was cut by 5 bases, the J end by 0 bases, with 4 bases between. Germline V gene data show CDR1 as MDHEN and CDR2 as SYDVKM. The CDR3 DNA is TGTGCCAGCAGTATTATGAACACTGAAGCTTTCTTT. This sequence encodes CASSIMNTEAFF.

This clone was seen more than once but under ten times. The chain carries TRBV5-8 and TRBJ2-7; 8 positions agree with TRBD1. The CDR3 runs 13 residues. Trimming removed 4 bases from V and 6 bases from J; junction bases left unmatched: 6. Germline lookup yields CDR1 SGHTS and CDR2 YDEGEE. The CDR3: CASSRQGLGEQYF. As DNA, the CDR3 is TGTGCCAGCAGCCGACAGGGGCTGGGCGAGCAGTACTTC.

The chain couples TRBV28 to TRBJ1-1; D is perhaps TRBD1 (5 bases). Germline values: CDR1 MDHEN, CDR2 SYDVKM. V gave up 1 base and J gave up 8 bases, with 14 bases separating them. The CDR3 has 14 amino acids. The CDR3 is CASSLSGGWSEAFF. The DNA for the CDR3 is TGTGCCAGCAGTTTATCGGGGGGGTGGTCCGAAGCTTTCTTT.

The V gene is TRBV7-9, the J gene TRBJ2-3, with a possible D match to TRBD2 (8 bases). Germline V gene lookup returns CDR1 SEHNR and CDR2 FQNEAQ (reference sequence). There are 17 residues in the CDR3. V was pared by 1 base and J by 0 bases, with 14 bases between. The CDR3 coding sequence is TGTGCCAGCAGCTTAGGCGGGGGGACAGCTAGCACAGATACGCAGTATTTT. It translates to CASSLGGGTASTDTQYF.

This clone was detected only a few times. This chain uses TRBV13 with TRBJ1-1, with TRBD1 as a possible D gene (6 bases). CDR3 length: 14 residues. CDR1 PRHDT and CDR2 FYEKMQ come from the germline V gene (reference sequence). The V and J ends lost 5 bases and 2 bases respectively, with 12 bases between them. This CDR3 is CASSRSGGNTEAFF. CDR3 coding DNA: TGTGCCAGCAGCAGGAGTGGGGGCAACACTGAAGCTTTCTTT.

The rearrangement joins TRBV30 to TRBJ2-2; D uncertain. The CDR3 is 13 amino acids. The germline CDR1 and CDR2 sequences are GTSNPN and SVGIG (reference sequence). V was cut by 1 base and J by 2 bases, with 5 bases left in between. CDR3 amino acids: CAWSEANTGELFF. CDR3 coding DNA: TGTGCCTGGAGTGAAGCAAACACCGGGGAGCTGTTTTTT.

This clone occurred a few times. This chain joins TRBV27 and TRBJ1-1; TRBD1 is a possible D gene (5 bases). Germline lookup yields CDR1 MNHEY and CDR2 SMNVEV (reference sequence). Trimming left V 4 bases short and J 4 bases short, with 7 bases between. CDR3 size: 12 residues. This chain's CDR3 is CASSSGVTEAFF. CDR3 coding DNA: TGTGCCAGCAGTTCGGGGGTCACTGAAGCTTTCTTT.

In its sample, this clone was seen once. The gene calls are TRBV18 and TRBJ2-7; TRBD1 is a possible D gene (5 bases). The CDR3 is made up of 16 amino acids. CDR1 is KGHSH and CDR2 is LQKENI in the germline V gene. V was pared by 2 bases and J by 4 bases, with 18 bases between. The CDR3 coding sequence is TGTGCCAGCTCACCAGGCACAGGCTCAGGGATATACGAGCAGTACTTC. This encodes CASSPGTGSGIYEQYF.

The chain couples TRBV7-8 to TRBJ2-7, with D possibly being TRBD1 (6 bases). Trimming shortened V by 5 bases and J by 5 bases, and 19 bases separated the two germline ends. Germline assignment: CDR1 SGHVS and CDR2 FQNEAQ. The CDR3 has 15 amino acids. The chain's CDR3 is CASSPNPQGTHEQYF. CDR3 DNA sequence: TGTGCCAGCAGCCCCAACCCACAGGGTACCCACGAGCAGTACTTC.